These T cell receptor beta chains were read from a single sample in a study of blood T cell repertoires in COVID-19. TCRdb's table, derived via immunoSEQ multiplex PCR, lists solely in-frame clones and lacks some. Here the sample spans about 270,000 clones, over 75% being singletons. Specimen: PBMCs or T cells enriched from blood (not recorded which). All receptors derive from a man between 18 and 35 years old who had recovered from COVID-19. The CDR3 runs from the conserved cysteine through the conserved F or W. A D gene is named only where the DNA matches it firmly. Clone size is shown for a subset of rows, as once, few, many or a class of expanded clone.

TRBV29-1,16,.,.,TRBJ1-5,CSVSTNLGRPRQPQHF,TGCAGCGTGTCCACCAACCTCGGTCGCCCGCGTCAGCCCCAGCATTTT
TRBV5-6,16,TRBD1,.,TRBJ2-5,CASSLRLGQGLETQYF,TGTGCCAGCAGCTTGAGGCTCGGACAGGGGTTAGAGACCCAGTACTTC
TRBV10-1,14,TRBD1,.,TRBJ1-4,CASSTGGGNEKLFF,TGCGCCAGCAGCACAGGGGGAGGTAATGAAAAACTGTTTTTT
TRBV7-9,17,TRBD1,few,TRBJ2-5,CASSLLLGQGEKETQYF,TGTGCCAGCAGCTTACTCCTCGGACAGGGGGAGAAAGAGACCCAGTACTTC
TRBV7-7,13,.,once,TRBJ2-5,CASSFARSETQYF,TGTGCTAGCAGCTTTGCTCGGTCCGAGACCCAGTACTTC
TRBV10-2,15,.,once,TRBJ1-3,CASRLGQSTGNTIYF,TGCGCCAGCAGACTTGGACAGTCTACTGGAAACACCATATATTTT
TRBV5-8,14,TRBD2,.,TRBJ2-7,CASIWGGDYYEQYF,TGTGCCAGCATTTGGGGGGGGGACTACTACGAGCAGTACTTC
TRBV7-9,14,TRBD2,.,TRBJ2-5,CASSLGGLSATQYF,TGTGCCAGCAGCTTAGGGGGACTATCGGCGACCCAGTACTTC
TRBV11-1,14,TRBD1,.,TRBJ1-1,CASSSTGFRTEAFF,TGTGCCAGCAGCTCGACAGGGTTTCGGACTGAAGCTTTCTTT
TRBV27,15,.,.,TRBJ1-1,CASSWVRPMNTEAFF,TGTGCCAGCAGTTGGGTGCGGCCCATGAACACTGAAGCTTTCTTT
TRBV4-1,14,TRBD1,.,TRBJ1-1,CASSQSQGGTEAFF,TGCGCCAGCAGCCAATCACAGGGGGGGACTGAAGCTTTCTTT
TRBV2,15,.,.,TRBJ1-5,CASSSKQYSNQPQHF,TGTGCCAGCAGTTCGAAACAGTATAGCAATCAGCCCCAGCATTTT
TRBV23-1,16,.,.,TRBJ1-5,CASSQVGTPHNQPQHF,TGCGCCAGCAGTCAAGTCGGGACTCCCCACAATCAGCCCCAGCATTTT
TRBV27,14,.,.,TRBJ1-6,CASRKDSYNSPLHF,TGTGCCAGCAGGAAGGACAGCTATAATTCACCCCTCCACTTT
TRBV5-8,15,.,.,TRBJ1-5,CASSPHGGAAQPQHF,TGTGCCAGCAGCCCTCATGGAGGGGCGGCTCAGCCCCAGCATTTT
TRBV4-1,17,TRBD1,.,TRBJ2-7,CASSQPLDRDAHYEQYF,TGCGCCAGCAGCCAACCCCTAGACAGGGATGCACACTACGAGCAGTACTTC
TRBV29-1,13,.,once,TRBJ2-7,CSVAPRGGSEQYF,TGCAGCGTTGCCCCCCGAGGAGGTAGCGAGCAGTACTTC
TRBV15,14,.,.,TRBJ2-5,CATSQRQVQETQYF,TGTGCCACCAGCCAACGACAGGTTCAAGAGACCCAGTACTTC